The 18 T cell receptor beta chains below come from one sample, sequenced in a study of radiotherapy plus CTLA-4 blockade in lung cancer. Generated by immunoSEQ multiplex PCR, the TCRdb table keeps only in-frame clones and is missing some. The sample lists approximately 69,000 clones, approximately 80% occurring once. This specimen was peripheral blood, taken from a patient treated with radiotherapy plus ipilimumab. The receptors come from a human donor with non-small cell lung cancer who had a complete response to radiotherapy plus ipilimumab.

This clone showed up just a few times. The chain has TRBV6-5 and TRBJ2-7, with D possibly TRBD2 on 6 matching bases. The CDR3 runs to 14 residues. Trimming removed 6 bases at V and 4 bases at J, with 16 bases between. Germline loops: CDR1 MNHEY, CDR2 SVGAGI. CDR3 amino acids: CASSYSGPLYEQYV. Here the CDR3 DNA reads TGTGCCAGCAGCTATAGCGGACCCCTTTACGAGCAGTACGTC.

This clone was observed a handful of times. The rearrangement uses TRBV19 and TRBJ1-1; 8 bases are a match to TRBD1. Per the germline V gene, CDR1 is LNHDA and CDR2 is SQIVND (reference sequence). The CDR3 is made up of 19 amino acids. The V segment lost 5 bases and the J segment 0 bases; nucleotides outside the gene matches: 17. CDR3 nucleotide sequence: TGTGCCAGTAGTCTACTCCGGACAGGGAGAATCGGGGTGAACACTGAAGCTTTCTTT. Its translation is CASSLLRTGRIGVNTEAFF.

The chain couples TRBV5-4 to TRBJ2-7; 9 nucleotides match TRBD1. The J segment lost 6 bases and the V segment lost 5 bases, leaving 6 bases of the junction unmatched. CDR1 SGHNT and CDR2 YYREEE come from the germline V gene (reference sequence). The CDR3 runs to 13 residues. This CDR3 is CASSSGTGFEQYF. The CDR3 DNA is TGTGCCAGCAGTTCCGGGACAGGGTTCGAGCAGTACTTC.

The chain combines TRBV2 with TRBJ1-5; TRBD1 might be the D (5 bases). From germline, CDR1 is SNHLY and CDR2 FYNNEI. The CDR3 is made up of 14 amino acids. The ends were cut back, 5 bases at V and 2 bases at J, with 10 bases in the middle. The CDR3 protein is CASSRGLGNQPQHF. The CDR3 DNA sequence: TGTGCCAGCAGTAGGGGTCTTGGCAATCAGCCCCAGCATTTT.

V usage is TRBV5-8 and J usage is TRBJ2-1; 9 nucleotides match TRBD2. Germline V gene sequence: CDR1 SGHTS, CDR2 YDEGEE. The CDR3 is 15 residues long. V gave up 2 bases and J gave up 3 bases; unmatched junction bases: 3. CDR3 amino acids: CASSLDSGSYNEQFF. In DNA, the CDR3 is TGTGCCAGCAGCTTAGATAGCGGGAGCTACAATGAGCAGTTCTTC.

This clone was counted a single time. The genes are TRBV19 and TRBJ1-1; TRBD1 is a possible D gene (6 bases). This CDR3 comprises 11 residues. V was shortened by 6 bases and J by 7 bases, with 9 bases between the two germline ends. Germline V CDR1 and CDR2: LNHDA, SQIVND (reference sequence). CDR3 in DNA: TGTGCCAGTAGGAGACAGGTTGAAGCTTTCTTT. The encoded protein is CASRRQVEAFF.

The genes are TRBV6-5 and TRBJ2-2; 7 nucleotides line up with TRBD2. Germline trimming cut 1 base from V and 1 base from J; bases unmatched to any gene: 3. The CDR3 loop spans 16 amino acids. Germline V gives CDR1 MNHEY, CDR2 SVGAGI. CDR3: CASSYYSGLNTGELFF. CDR3 nucleotide sequence: TGTGCCAGCAGTTACTATAGCGGGCTGAACACCGGGGAGCTGTTTTTT.

DNA of the CDR3: TGTGCCTGGACCGGACAGGGAATCGGGCAGCCCCAGCATTTT. Translating it yields CAWTGQGIGQPQHF. The rearrangement links TRBV30 to TRBJ1-5; 8 bases match TRBD1. The CDR3 is made up of 14 amino acids. J lost 7 bases, V lost 4 bases, and 9 bases had no gene match. Germline-derived CDR1 and CDR2 are GTSNPN and SVGIG (reference sequence).

This clone was seen just once. The chain recombines TRBV21-1 with TRBJ1-2. TRBV21-1 is described as a pseudogene. The CDR3 length is 16 residues. The chain's CDR3 is CASSKVPRSINYGYTF. The CDR3 DNA is TGTGCCAGCAGCAAAGTACCGAGGTCTATTAACTATGGCTACACCTTC.

The chain is built from TRBV5-4 and TRBJ2-1, with D perhaps matching TRBD1 (5 bases). Trimming removed 2 bases at V and 9 bases at J, with 15 bases between. Germline V CDR1 and CDR2: SGHNT, YYREEE (reference sequence). CDR3 length: 14 amino acids. Here the CDR3 DNA reads TGTGCCAGCAGCTTCGACACCCAGGGCGCTGAGCAGTTCTTC. Translated, it gives CASSFDTQGAEQFF. Full variable domain (remainder filled in from reference TRBV5-4 and TRBJ2-1): ETGVTQSPTHLIKTRGQQVTLRCSSQSGHNTVSWYQQALGQGPQFIFQYYREEENGRGNFPPRFSGLQFPNYSSELNVNALELDDSALYLCASSFDTQGAEQFFGPGTRLTVL.

The V call is TRBV6-5, the J call TRBJ2-3, with D perhaps assigned TRBD1 or TRBD2 (5 bases each). V shed 8 bases and J shed 7 bases, with 22 bases lying between them. The CDR3 is made up of 15 amino acids. The germline V gene has CDR1 MNHEY and CDR2 SVGAGI. CDR3 in DNA: TGTGCCAGCGGTGTAAGAGGGGCGAAAAAAAATACGCAGTATTTT. It translates to CASGVRGAKKNTQYF.

For the CDR3, the DNA is TGCGCCAGCAGCTTTAGGGGGGACACAGATACGCAGTATTTT. This codes for CASSFRGDTDTQYF. V gene TRBV5-1 combines with J gene TRBJ2-3; D is tentatively TRBD1 or TRBD2 (6 bases each). From germline, CDR1 is SGHRS and CDR2 YFSETQ. This CDR3 region has 14 residues. Trimming shortened V by 2 bases and J by 2 bases, and 9 bases separated the two germline ends.

J is TRBJ1-2 and V is TRBV30, with 10 nucleotides matching TRBD1. Germline-derived CDR1 and CDR2 are GTSNPN and SVGIG (reference sequence). CDR3 length equals 13 residues. The J segment lost 5 bases and the V segment lost 5 bases, leaving 5 bases of the junction unmatched. The CDR3 sequence is CAWGGDRGYGYTF. The CDR3 nucleotides are TGTGCCTGGGGTGGGGACAGGGGATATGGCTACACCTTC.

This CDR3 is CASSLRLNTGELFF. CDR3 nucleotides: TGTGCCAGTAGTCTCCGTCTTAACACCGGGGAGCTGTTTTTT. The chain links TRBV19 to TRBJ2-2, with no clear D. Looked up from germline, CDR1 is LNHDA and CDR2 is SQIVND (reference sequence). This CDR3 has 14 residues. Trimming shortened V by 5 bases and J by 2 bases, and 9 bases separated the two germline ends. Based on the CDR3 plus reference TRBV19 and TRBJ2-2, the full variable domain is DGGITQSPKYLFRKEGQNVTLSCEQNLNHDAMYWYRQDPGQGLRLIYYSQIVNDFQKGDIAEGYSVSREKKESFPLTVTSAQKNPTAFYLCASSLRLNTGELFFGEGSRLTVL.

The gene calls are TRBV30 and TRBJ1-3; no clear D. CDR1 and CDR2 from the germline V gene are GTSNPN and SVGIG (reference sequence). CDR3 length: 13 amino acids. Trimming took 8 bases from V and 4 from J, leaving 15 bases between them. This CDR3 reads CARRGGFGNTIYF. The CDR3 DNA reads as TGTGCCCGCCGCGGCGGGTTCGGAAACACCATATATTTT.

The chain couples TRBV7-9 to TRBJ1-1, with unresolved D. Germline V gives CDR1 SEHNR, CDR2 FQNEAQ (reference sequence). V was clipped by 5 bases and J by 4 bases, with 11 bases between them. This CDR3 spans 13 amino acids. The CDR3: CASSPEGFTEAFF. DNA for the CDR3: TGTGCCAGCAGCCCAGAAGGGTTCACTGAAGCTTTCTTT.

This chain links TRBV7-2 with TRBJ2-1; 11 bases agree with TRBD2. V was pared by 3 bases and J by 5 bases, with 3 bases of the junction left unmatched. Germline values: CDR1 SGHTA, CDR2 FQGNSA. This CDR3 comprises 15 residues. CDR3 sequence: CASSFGTSGNNEQFF. The DNA for the CDR3 is TGTGCCAGCAGCTTCGGGACTAGCGGAAACAATGAGCAGTTCTTC.

The gene calls are TRBV11-2 and TRBJ2-2, with D perhaps TRBD2 (6 bases). This CDR3 spans 16 amino acids. Looked up from germline, CDR1 is SGHAT and CDR2 is FQNNGV. V lost 4 bases and J lost 0, with 12 bases in between. The CDR3: CASSSAGTANTGELFF. The CDR3 DNA reads TGTGCCAGCAGCTCCGCGGGGACCGCGAACACCGGGGAGCTGTTTTTT.